The rows below give T cell receptor beta chains drawn from one sample of a study of OX40 agonist ivuxolimab in advanced cancers. Using immunoSEQ multiplex PCR, the repertoire was profiled, and TCRdb retains in-frame clones only, with some absent. The sample includes some 60,000 clones, around 90% seen only once; the top ten take 12%. Source: CD4+ or CD8+ T cells sorted from blood, taken in a trial of the OX40 agonist ivuxolimab. The receptors come from an adult with an advanced solid tumor such as melanoma, head and neck, liver or kidney cancer. Both conserved end residues are part of each CDR3. A D gene is named only where the DNA matches it firmly. Expanded clones get a size class; other rows say once, few or many, or leave the size out.

V gene	clone size	J gene	D gene	CDR3 DNA	CDR3 protein
TRBV28	-	TRBJ1-5	TRBD1	TGTGCCAGCAAAGAGACAGGGGTTGGCAATCAGCCCCAGCATTTT	CASKETGVGNQPQHF
TRBV14	-	TRBJ2-7	-	TGTGCCAGCAGTCGTCAAACGGGCCTCTTTTACGAGCAGTACTTC	CASSRQTGLFYEQYF
TRBV7-9	-	TRBJ2-1	TRBD2	TGTGCCAGCAGCTTAGGGCGGGGGACTAGCCTCGGTGAGCAGTTCTTC	CASSLGRGTSLGEQFF
TRBV9	-	TRBJ2-6	-	TGTGCCAGCAGCCACCGGACCCACAACTCTGGGGCCAACGTCCTGACTTTC	CASSHRTHNSGANVLTF
TRBV4-2	once	TRBJ2-5	-	TGTGCCAGCAGCCAAGAGGCCTGGGAAGGCAGAGAGACCCAGTACTTC	CASSQEAWEGRETQYF
TRBV2	few	TRBJ2-7	TRBD2	TGTGCCAGCAGTGAACTAGCGGGAGTAGACGAGCAGTACTTC	CASSELAGVDEQYF
TRBV9	-	TRBJ2-2	-	TGTGCCAGCAGCGTAGACGGCACCGGGGAGCTGTTTTTT	CASSVDGTGELFF
TRBV7-8	-	TRBJ1-4	-	TGTGCCAGCAGCTTAAAGTCGGGGGGAAAAACTAATGAAAAACTGTTTTTT	CASSLKSGGKTNEKLFF
TRBV5-4	few	TRBJ2-1	-	TGTGCCAGCAGCTTGAGCGGGAATGAGCAGTTCTTC	CASSLSGNEQFF
TRBV19	-	TRBJ2-7	-	TGTGCCAGTAGTATAGGTCAGGACTCCTACGAGCAGTACTTC	CASSIGQDSYEQYF
TRBV28	-	TRBJ2-7	-	TGTGCCAGCAGCCCAGAAGGTCAGCGGCTCTTATACGAGCAGTACTTC	CASSPEGQRLLYEQYF
TRBV4-2	-	TRBJ2-7	-	TGTGCCAGCAGCCAAGACTCCGTGCTATCACGCTCCTACGAGCAGTACTTC	CASSQDSVLSRSYEQYF
TRBV14	-	TRBJ2-1	TRBD2	TGTGCCAGCAGCCAAGATCTCACTAGCGGTTACAATGAGCAGTTCTTC	CASSQDLTSGYNEQFF
TRBV4-1	-	TRBJ2-7	TRBD1	TGCGCCAGCAGCCAAGGGGTGGGACAGGGCTCTTACGAGCAGTACTTC	CASSQGVGQGSYEQYF
TRBV2	-	TRBJ2-3	TRBD2	TGTGCCAGCAGTGAAGCGTGGGGCGGGGGAAGCACAGATACGCAGTATTTT	CASSEAWGGGSTDTQYF
TRBV10-3	-	TRBJ2-3	-	TGTGCCATGACAGGATCTAGCACAGATACGCAGTATTTT	CAMTGSSTDTQYF
TRBV13	-	TRBJ2-1	-	TGTGCCAGCAGCTTAGGTCGTGGGCTAGCGAACAATGAGCAGTTCTTC	CASSLGRGLANNEQFF
TRBV6-5	-	TRBJ2-1	TRBD2	TGTGCCAGCAGTTTAAGATTACTAGCGGACTACAATGAGCAGTTCTTC	CASSLRLLADYNEQFF
TRBV4-3	-	TRBJ1-5	TRBD1	TGCGCCAGCAGCCAAGAGAAGGGACAGGTTAATCAGCCCCAGCATTTT	CASSQEKGQVNQPQHF
TRBV10-1	-	TRBJ1-2	-	TGCGCCAGCAGTGATGGGCCTTCGGGGGGCTACACCTTC	CASSDGPSGGYTF
TRBV28	-	TRBJ2-6	-	TGTGCCAGCAGTTTCCAGGGAACCGGTGGGGCCAACGTCCTGACTTTC	CASSFQGTGGANVLTF
TRBV6-1	-	TRBJ2-1	-	TGTGCCAGCAGTGAAGGGTCCGAAGTCAATGAGCAGTTCTTC	CASSEGSEVNEQFF
TRBV10-2	-	TRBJ2-2	-	TGCGCCAGCAGTGAAGGGGGGGCGCGTTACACCGGGGAGCTGTTTTTT	CASSEGGARYTGELFF
TRBV7-9	-	TRBJ2-5	-	TGTGCCAGCAGCTTAAGAGTGGGGACCAAAGAGACCCAGTACTTC	CASSLRVGTKETQYF
TRBV9	-	TRBJ2-2	TRBD2	TGTGCCAGCAGCGTTTTTGCGGGAGTGAGTGACACCGGGGAGCTGTTTTTT	CASSVFAGVSDTGELFF
TRBV4-3	-	TRBJ2-7	TRBD2	TGCGCCAGCAGCCAAGGTGCGGGAGACGGTGCCTACGAGCAGTACTTC	CASSQGAGDGAYEQYF
TRBV5-1	-	TRBJ2-1	TRBD2	TGCGCCAGCAGCTTGGCCAGGGCTAGCGGGATCGGTGAGCAGTTCTTC	CASSLARASGIGEQFF
TRBV4-1	once	TRBJ2-3	-	TGCGCCAGCAGCCAAGTAGCGAGCGGAAGCCCTAGCACAGATACGCAGTATTTT	CASSQVASGSPSTDTQYF
TRBV27	-	TRBJ2-7	-	TGTGCCAGCAGCCCAGGGGGGCTGGGCTACGAGCAGTACTTC	CASSPGGLGYEQYF
TRBV2	-	TRBJ2-2	-	TGTGCCAGCATAGCGGAAACGAACACCGGGGAGCTGTTTTTT	CASIAETNTGELFF
TRBV12-5	few	TRBJ2-1	-	TGTGCTAGTGGCCAAACCCGTGACTACAGCAATGAGCAGTTCTTC	CASGQTRDYSNEQFF
TRBV9	-	TRBJ2-2	-	TGTGCCAGCAGCGTCAGAGATTTTAGCACCGGGGAGCTGTTTTTT	CASSVRDFSTGELFF
TRBV10-1	-	TRBJ2-7	-	TGCGCCAGCAGTGAGGAGCCCCGGGGGGCGGGCATCGGAACGTCATTC	CASSEEPRGAGIGTSF
TRBV19	-	TRBJ2-7	-	TGTGCCAGTAGTCTAACCGGGAGCTCCTACGAGCAGTACTTC	CASSLTGSSYEQYF
TRBV6-1	-	TRBJ1-2	-	TGTGCCAGCAGGCCGCGAGGCGAATGGTATGGCTACACCTTC	CASRPRGEWYGYTF
TRBV10-3	-	TRBJ2-7	TRBD2	TGTGCCATCAGTGAGTCGACTAGCGGGAGGGTCGAGCAGTACTTC	CAISESTSGRVEQYF
TRBV27	-	TRBJ2-7	TRBD2	TGTGCCAGCACTTTACCCCTGCTAGCGGGAGGGCCCCACGAGCAGTACTTC	CASTLPLLAGGPHEQYF
TRBV4-1	-	TRBJ2-5	TRBD2	TGCGCCAGCAGCCCTAGACTAGCGGGAGGGCCAGAAGAGACCCAGTACTTC	CASSPRLAGGPEETQYF
TRBV19	-	TRBJ2-1	TRBD1	TGTGCCAGTAGTAAGGCAGGGGGTGGCTCCTACAATGAGCAGTTCTTC	CASSKAGGGSYNEQFF
TRBV15	-	TRBJ2-7	-	TGTGCCACCAGCAGAGATTTGGGTGTCGTCGAGCAGTACTTC	CATSRDLGVVEQYF
TRBV2	-	TRBJ2-1	TRBD2	TGTGCCAGCAGTCCCGGGACTAGTTGGGATGAGCAGTTCTTC	CASSPGTSWDEQFF
TRBV4-3	-	TRBJ2-1	TRBD2	TGCGCCAGCAGCCAAGTCGCCTTCGGAGCGGGACCCAAGAATGAGCAGTTCTTC	CASSQVAFGAGPKNEQFF
TRBV7-9	-	TRBJ2-4	-	TGTGCCAGCAGCCCACCCCGGGAAAACATTCAGTACTTC	CASSPPRENIQYF
TRBV7-9	-	TRBJ2-3	-	TGTGCCAGCAGCTTATACGCAGGGGGGACGACAGATACGCAGTATTTT	CASSLYAGGTTDTQYF
TRBV4-1	-	TRBJ2-7	TRBD2	TGCGCCAGCAGCCAATTGGGCGGGAGGTGGGTTACTCAACCCTACGAGCAGTACTTC	CASSQLGGRWVTQPYEQYF
TRBV7-2	-	TRBJ2-7	TRBD2	TGTGCCAGCAGCTTAACGGGAGGGGTTGCCCACGAGCAGTACTTC	CASSLTGGVAHEQYF
TRBV27	-	TRBJ2-3	-	TGTGCCAGCGCTCCGAAAAGCAGGGGTCTTTTTTATTCTCCTAGCACAGATACGCAGTATTTT	CASAPKSRGLFYSPSTDTQYF
TRBV7-6	-	TRBJ2-1	-	TGTGCCAGCAGCTTAGTGGAGGATGAGCAGTTCTTC	CASSLVEDEQFF
TRBV28	-	TRBJ2-7	TRBD2	TGTGCCAGCAGTTTGGGAGGGCCCGAGCAGTACTTC	CASSLGGPEQYF
TRBV10-2	-	TRBJ1-1	-	TGCGCCAGCAGTGTTAAGTCATATCGTGGTCGACCGACTTGGAACACTGAAGCTTTCTTT	CASSVKSYRGRPTWNTEAFF
TRBV18	-	TRBJ2-7	-	TGTGCCAGCTCCGGCGACAGACCCTACGAGCAGTACTTC	CASSGDRPYEQYF
TRBV11-2	-	TRBJ2-7	TRBD1	TGTGCCAGCAGCTCAACAGGGGTCGAGCAGTACTTC	CASSSTGVEQYF
TRBV12-5	once	TRBJ1-2	TRBD1	TGTGCTAGTGGTCCGGACAGGGAAACCTTC	CASGPDRETF
TRBV7-9	-	TRBJ2-2	-	TGTGCCAGCAGCTCTTATAGCGGCGCGAACACCGGGGAGCTGTTTTTT	CASSSYSGANTGELFF
TRBV4-1	-	TRBJ2-4	-	TGCGCCAGCAGCCAAGAGCCCCCCTGGGCCTACAAAAACATTCAGTACTTC	CASSQEPPWAYKNIQYF
TRBV5-1	-	TRBJ2-6	-	TGCGCCAGCAGCTCACGCCCTCCTTCGGACGGGGCCAACGTCCTGACTTTC	CASSSRPPSDGANVLTF
TRBV4-1	few	TRBJ2-5	TRBD1	TGCGCCAGCAGCCGGACAGGGGGCCGTATCGGAGAGACCCAGTACTTC	CASSRTGGRIGETQYF
TRBV6-6	-	TRBJ2-5	-	TGTGCCAGCAGTCCTGGACGGATGAGACACCAAGAGACCCAGTACTTC	CASSPGRMRHQETQYF
TRBV7-9	-	TRBJ2-3	TRBD2	TGTGCCAGCAGCTTAGTGTTGGGACTAGTCACAGATACGCAGTATTTT	CASSLVLGLVTDTQYF